This entry features one T cell receptor beta chain sequence. The junction does not match germline at one end; this may be a read error. PCR involved 60 Vbeta and 13 Jbeta primers. Libraries were prepared by immunoSEQ multiplex PCR; TCRdb keeps only in-frame clonotypes and omits some of them. The repertoire holds 170,000 or so clones, with roughly four fifths as singletons. The data originate from a study of cytomegalovirus exposure and HLA in healthy donors. Looked up from germline, CDR1 is SSHAT and CDR2 is FNYEAQ (reference sequence). There are 14 residues in the CDR3. The chain uses TRBV7-7 and TRBJ2-7; D might be TRBD1 (8 bases). The sample was PBMCs. This clonotype was sampled from a man between 18 and 35 years old in good health and CMV-seronegative. The CDR3 spells CASSGTGWSYEQYF. CDR3 DNA sequence: TGTGCTAGCAGCGGGACAGGTTGGTCCTACGAGCAGTACTTC.